These T cell receptor beta chains were read from a single sample in a study of T cell repertoires in cytomegalovirus infection. TCRdb re-called the reads with MiXCR, one entry per CDR3 protein. The data hold about 740,000 distinct CDR3 sequences, with 35% to 45% observed a single time. The specimen was PBMCs. The source of these receptors is a human donor in good health (CMV status not recorded). Some clones in this sample may be carry-over from other donors' samples. The CDR3 runs from the conserved cysteine through the conserved F or W. D genes are given only for firm matches. The size of a clone is reported for some rows only, either as once, few or many, or as a class for expanded clones.

CDR3nt | CDR3aa | j_gene | d_gene | abundance | v_gene
TGTGCCAGCAGTTACCGGACAGGTTGGGGGAGGAACATTCAGTACTTC | CASSYRTGWGRNIQYF | TRBJ2-4 | . | few | TRBV6-2/TRBV6-3
TGTGCCAGCAGCGCTGGGAGCACAGATACGCAGTGTTTT | CASSAGSTDTQCF | TRBJ2-3 | . | . | TRBV7-3
TGTGCCAGCAGCTTAAGGCCACTAGCGGAGGCGTTCGGTGAGCAGTTCTTC | CASSLRPLAEAFGEQFF | TRBJ2-1 | TRBD2 | . | TRBV7-2
TGTGCCAGCAGCCGCACGGGAGTGTACAATGAGCAGTTCTTC | CASSRTGVYNEQFF | TRBJ2-1 | . | . | TRBV7-2
TGTGCCAGCAGCTTATCGGCGCGGGGGGCGAATGAAAAACTGTTTTTT | CASSLSARGANEKLFF | TRBJ1-4 | . | few | TRBV7-2
TGTGCCAGCGGAAGACAGTTCTACGAGCAGTACTTC | CASGRQFYEQYF | TRBJ2-7 | . | . | TRBV6-1
TGTGCCATCAGCGTACAGGGACCTAATGAAAAACTGTTTTTT | CAISVQGPNEKLFF | TRBJ1-4 | . | . | TRBV10-3
TGCAGCGTTGAAGCCTCCCGCAGGGGGACCTACGAGCAGTACTTC | CSVEASRRGTYEQYF | TRBJ2-7 | TRBD1 | . | TRBV29-1
TGCAGTGCCCCCCGAGCGGGGTCAGCTTACATTCAGTACTTC | CSAPRAGSAYIQYF | TRBJ2-4 | TRBD2 | . | TRBV20-1
TGCAGTGCCCCAGGGCGGGGGGACTACAATGAGCAGTTCTTC | CSAPGRGDYNEQFF | TRBJ2-1 | TRBD2 | . | TRBV20-1
TGTGCCAGCAGTTACTACGGCGGGGGGGCCCCCGGGGAGCTGTTTTTT | CASSYYGGGAPGELFF | TRBJ2-2 | TRBD2 | few | TRBV6-5
TGTGCCAGCAGCCTAAGACAGGCCTCTGGGGCCAACGTCCTGACTTTC | CASSLRQASGANVLTF | TRBJ2-6 | . | few | TRBV7-8
TGTGCCAGAATGGACTACCGATACAATGAGCAGTTCTTC | CARMDYRYNEQFF | TRBJ2-1 | . | . | TRBV2